A selection of T cell receptor beta chains follows, all from one sample in a study of blood T cell repertoires in COVID-19. Measured with immunoSEQ multiplex PCR; TCRdb has only the in-frame clones, and not every one. The table has some 130,000 clones, 79% seen once; the top ten hold less than 4.5%. Sample: peripheral blood. The receptors stem from a man aged 55 to 69 with acute or convalescent COVID-19. The CDR3 runs from the conserved cysteine through the conserved F or W. D genes are given only for firm matches. Some rows have no size entry. The others give once, few or many, or a class for an expanded clone.

TRBJ1-5 | - | TRBV19 | - | TGTGCCAGTAGTGGGGAGGACATCCCGGGTGGTCAGCCCCAGCATTTT | CASSGEDIPGGQPQHF
TRBJ2-5 | - | TRBV6-1 | - | TGTGCCAGCAGTTTGCAGGCCGAAGAGACCCAGTACTTC | CASSLQAEETQYF
TRBJ1-1 | - | TRBV7-6 | - | TGTGCCAGCAGCTTAGGTGCGGGGTCGGGCACTGAAGCTTTCTTT | CASSLGAGSGTEAFF
TRBJ2-5 | - | TRBV7-9 | - | TGTGCCAGCAGCTCTCCGGGACAAATTAGCGAGACCCAGTACTTC | CASSSPGQISETQYF
TRBJ2-7 | TRBD1 | TRBV6-6 | - | TGTGCCAGCAGTTCCCAGGACAGGCTAACCTACGAGCAGTACTTC | CASSSQDRLTYEQYF
TRBJ2-7 | - | TRBV28 | - | TGTGCCAGCCGGATTGGACAGTACGAGCAGTACTTC | CASRIGQYEQYF
TRBJ2-3 | TRBD1 | TRBV5-1 | once | TGCGCCAGCAGCTTGGGAAGGACAGGGGGCGCGGATACGCAGTATTTT | CASSLGRTGGADTQYF
TRBJ2-5 | - | TRBV9 | - | TGTGCCAGCAGCTTACCCTCAGGGTTCGAGGAGACCCAGTACTTC | CASSLPSGFEETQYF
TRBJ2-1 | TRBD2 | TRBV5-1 | - | TGCGCCAGCAGCCCAGGACTAGCGCCATATGAGCAGTTCTTC | CASSPGLAPYEQFF
TRBJ2-3 | TRBD1 | TRBV29-1 | - | TGCAGCGGTAGGACAGGGGGACTAAGCACAGATACGCAGTATTTT | CSGRTGGLSTDTQYF
TRBJ2-1 | - | TRBV27 | - | TGTGCCAGCAGTTTATCGAGGGTGACCCCCCGTGGTGAGCAGTTCTTC | CASSLSRVTPRGEQFF
TRBJ2-7 | - | TRBV7-9 | - | TGTGCCAGCAGCTTAGCGCTAGCCCCCTACGAGCAGTACTTC | CASSLALAPYEQYF
TRBJ1-5 | TRBD1 | TRBV28 | - | TGTGCCAGCAGCGAACAGGGGGCACATCAGCCCCAGCATTTT | CASSEQGAHQPQHF
TRBJ2-7 | - | TRBV27 | - | TGTGCCAGCAGTTTCCAAGCGGCTGCCTACGAGCAGTACTTC | CASSFQAAAYEQYF
TRBJ2-2 | - | TRBV5-1 | - | TGCGCCAGCAGGCCGGAGCCGTACGGGGAGCTGTTTTTT | CASRPEPYGELFF
TRBJ1-1 | TRBD1 | TRBV6-5 | few | TGTGCCGGAAGGACAGGGCTGACTGAAGCTTTCTTT | CAGRTGLTEAFF
TRBJ1-2 | TRBD1 | TRBV6-5 | - | TGTGCCAGCAGTTCCCAGGGGGGCTGGCATGGCTACACCTTC | CASSSQGGWHGYTF
TRBJ2-2 | TRBD2 | TRBV2 | - | TGTGCCAGCACCGGACTAGCGGCCCGGTTTTTT | CASTGLAARFF
TRBJ1-2 | - | TRBV19 | - | TGTGCCAGTAGTATATCCCCGCTTAGTGGCGTTCGGAGAGCTAACTATGGCTACACCTTC | CASSISPLSGVRRANYGYTF
TRBJ2-1 | - | TRBV28 | - | TGTGCCAGCAGGTCCCCGCGACAGAAGTACAATGAGCAGTTCTTC | CASRSPRQKYNEQFF
TRBJ2-3 | TRBD2 | TRBV24-1 | - | TGTGCCACCAGTTCCAGCGGGGTCGAGACGCAGTATTTT | CATSSSGVETQYF
TRBJ2-5 | - | TRBV7-9 | - | TGTGCCAGCAGCAGAAAAAGGACAGTTGAAGAGACCCAGTACTTC | CASSRKRTVEETQYF
TRBJ2-3 | TRBD1 | TRBV27 | - | TGTGCCAGCAGTAAAGGGACAGCTCTTAGCACAGATACGCAGTATTTT | CASSKGTALSTDTQYF
TRBJ2-1 | TRBD2 | TRBV4-2 | few | TGTGCCAGCAGCCCAACTAGCGGAGTTGACAATGAGCAGTTCTTC | CASSPTSGVDNEQFF
TRBJ1-3 | TRBD1 | TRBV29-1 | - | TGCAGCGTTTACCTAGGGGGCGTCGGGCGAAACACCATATATTTT | CSVYLGGVGRNTIYF
TRBJ1-2 | - | TRBV27 | - | TGTGCCAGCAGTTTGGGGTGGGGGGGCTATGGCTACACCTTC | CASSLGWGGYGYTF
TRBJ1-4 | TRBD1 | TRBV19 | - | TGTGCCATCGCCCCGACAGGGACTAATGAAAAACTGTTTTTT | CAIAPTGTNEKLFF
TRBJ1-2 | - | TRBV7-2 | - | TGTGCCAGCAGCCTCCTCCGGGTCGAGGGCTACACCTTC | CASSLLRVEGYTF
TRBJ2-7 | - | TRBV19 | few | TGTGCCAGTAGTATGCTAGCGTATGGCTCCTACGAGCAGTACTTC | CASSMLAYGSYEQYF
TRBJ2-7 | - | TRBV24-1 | - | TGTGCCACCAGTGATTTTTCGCAGGGAAAGGACGAGCAGTACTTC | CATSDFSQGKDEQYF
TRBJ2-5 | TRBD2 | TRBV3-1/TRBV3-2 | - | TGTGCCAGCAGCCAAGAGAGGCTAGCGGGGAACCAAGAGACCCAGTACTTC | CASSQERLAGNQETQYF
TRBJ1-5 | TRBD1 | TRBV19 | - | TGTGCCACCACCCACAGGGGCGGCAATCAGCCCCAGCATTTT | CATTHRGGNQPQHF
TRBJ1-4 | - | TRBV27 | - | TGTGCCAGCAGAGAGGCCGGTCAGGGTCGGAAACTGTTTTTT | CASREAGQGRKLFF
TRBJ1-2 | - | TRBV2 | - | TGTGCCAGCAGGGGTTGGGCCTACTATGGCTACACCTTC | CASRGWAYYGYTF
TRBJ2-3 | TRBD2 | TRBV11-2 | - | TGTGCCAGCAGCTTAGATCGCGGGAGTAGGGCAGATACGCAGTATTTT | CASSLDRGSRADTQYF
TRBJ2-3 | - | TRBV9 | - | TGTGCCAGCAGCGCACAGCAGAGTACCACAGATACGCAGTATTTT | CASSAQQSTTDTQYF
TRBJ2-1 | TRBD2 | TRBV27 | - | TGTGCCAGCAAAGGGCTAGCGGGAGGAGAGTCCTACAATGAGCAGTTCTTC | CASKGLAGGESYNEQFF
TRBJ1-2 | TRBD1 | TRBV19 | - | TGTGCCAGTAGTATAGGAGGGGGCACAGGCCCTAACTATGGCTACACCTTC | CASSIGGGTGPNYGYTF
TRBJ1-6 | - | TRBV5-6 | once | TGTGCCAGCAGCTTTGTTTCTCTACAGGCCAATTCACCCCTCCACTTT | CASSFVSLQANSPLHF
TRBJ2-7 | TRBD1 | TRBV5-4 | - | TGTGCCAGCAGCTCGGACAGGGGAATGGGCGAGCAGTACTTC | CASSSDRGMGEQYF
TRBJ1-1 | - | TRBV11-2 | - | TGTGCCAGCAGGACAGAAATGAACACTGAAGCTTTCTTT | CASRTEMNTEAFF